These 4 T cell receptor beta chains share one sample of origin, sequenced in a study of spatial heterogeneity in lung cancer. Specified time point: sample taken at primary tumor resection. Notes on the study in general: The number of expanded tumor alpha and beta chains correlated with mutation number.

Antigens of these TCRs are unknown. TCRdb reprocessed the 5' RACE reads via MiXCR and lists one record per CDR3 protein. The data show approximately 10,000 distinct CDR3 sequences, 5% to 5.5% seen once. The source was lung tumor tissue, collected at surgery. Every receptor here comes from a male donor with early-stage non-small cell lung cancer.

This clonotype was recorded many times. CDR3 protein: CASSSYTGERAKNIQYF. Written as DNA, the CDR3 is TGTGCCAGCAGTTCTTACACAGGGGAAAGGGCCAAAAACATTCAGTACTTC. V usage is TRBV6-5 and J usage is TRBJ2-4; 7 nucleotides align to TRBD1. Germline assignment: CDR1 MNHEY and CDR2 SVGAGI. With 4 bases clipped from V and 1 base from J, the junction kept 10 bases outside the gene matches. The CDR3 spans 17 residues.

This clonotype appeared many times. CDR3 loop: CASSLDAVAGDEQFF. DNA for the CDR3: TGCGCCAGCAGCTTGGATGCGGTTGCAGGTGATGAGCAGTTCTTC. The chain is built from TRBV5-1 and TRBJ2-1; D is unclear. Trimming pared 0 bases from V and 8 bases from J, leaving 15 bases between. Germline V lookup: CDR1 SGHRS, CDR2 YFSETQ. This CDR3 spans 15 amino acids.

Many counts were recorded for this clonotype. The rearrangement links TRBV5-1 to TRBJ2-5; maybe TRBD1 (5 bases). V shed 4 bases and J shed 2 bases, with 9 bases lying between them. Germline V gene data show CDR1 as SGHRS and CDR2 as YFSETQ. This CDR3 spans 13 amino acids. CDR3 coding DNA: TGCGCCAGCAGCCGACAGTCGCAAGAGACCCAGTACTTC. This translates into CASSRQSQETQYF.

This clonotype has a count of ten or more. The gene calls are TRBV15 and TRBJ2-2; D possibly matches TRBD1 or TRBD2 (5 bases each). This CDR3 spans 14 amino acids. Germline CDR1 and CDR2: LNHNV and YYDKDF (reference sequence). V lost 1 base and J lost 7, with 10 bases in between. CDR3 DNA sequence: TGTGCCACCAGCAGAGGGGGGTCGGGCGGGGAGCTGTTTTTT. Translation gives CATSRGGSGGELFF.